This TCR beta chain was found in a study of PD-1 blockade in classical Hodgkin lymphoma. The CDR3 covers 16 residues. J was trimmed by 2 bases and V by 3 bases; bases with no gene match: 5. From germline, CDR1 is SGHVS and CDR2 FNYEAQ. Findings and limits, study-wide: Patients newly diagnosed and complete responders had comparable baseline diversity.

Exposure to brentuximab vedotin varied, and each patient had relapsed following autologous stem cell transplantation. Thawed PBMCs were the source of CD4+ T cells, purified by magnetic negative selection. Complete response, partial response or progressive disease was recorded as best response. With respect to this clone: What it binds is not known.

Produced via immunoSEQ multiplex PCR; TCRdb's table is partial and in-frame only. The sample has 27,000 or so clones; roughly 80% are singletons. The sequence derives from a human donor with classical Hodgkin lymphoma. The source was CD4+ T cells from blood, collected at baseline. The chain carries TRBV7-6 and TRBJ2-5, with 11 bases lining up with TRBD2. The CDR3 bases are TGTGCCAGCAGCTTCCTAGCGGGGGGATCTCAAGAGACCCAGTACTTC. Protein sequence: CASSFLAGGSQETQYF.